Shown below are 17 T cell receptor beta chains from a single sample sequenced in a study of T cells in Graves' hyperthyroidism and ophthalmopathy. TCR beta CDR3 sequences were amplified from RNA transcripts. Primed by the HTBI set, a first-round RT-PCR was run on the TCR CDR3. From the multiplex PCR reads, TCRdb called clonotypes with MiXCR, one entry per CDR3 protein. This table has around 620,000 distinct CDR3 sequences, roughly 46% appearing once. The sample comprised peripheral blood or thyroid tissue (not recorded which). These receptors originate from an adult woman with Graves' disease, either hyperthyroidism or ophthalmopathy (not recorded which).

This clonotype was observed at least ten times. This chain uses TRBV6-5 with TRBJ1-5, with D perhaps matching TRBD1 (6 bases). V was pared by 10 bases and J by 9 bases, with 13 bases between. The germline CDR1 and CDR2 sequences are MNHEY and SVGAGI. The CDR3 length is 11 residues. The CDR3 is CATRGAGPQHF. The CDR3 DNA sequence: TGTGCCACCCGGGGGGCCGGGCCCCAGCATTTT.

CDR3 protein: CAISDRGLDTEAFF. The CDR3 coding sequence is TGTGCCATCAGTGACAGGGGGCTGGACACTGAAGCTTTCTTT. J is TRBJ1-1 and V is TRBV10-3; 8 bases map to TRBD1. The germline V gene has CDR1 ENHRY and CDR2 SYGVKD. After removal of 3 bases from V and 3 bases from J, the junction contained 3 bases not matched to a gene. This CDR3 comprises 14 residues.

Details on this clonotype: Possible read error: a much larger clone is one base away. CDR3 sequence reads: CASRQGGGEQYF. CDR3 nucleotides: TGTGCCAGCAGACAGGGGGGCGGGGAGCAGTACTTC. V is TRBV2 and J is TRBJ2-7; 8 bases line up with TRBD1. Germline V gene lookup returns CDR1 SNHLY and CDR2 FYNNEI. This CDR3 comprises 12 residues. The junction had 5 bases not matched to a gene; V was cut back by 6 bases and J by 7 bases.

This clonotype has just one count. The chain carries TRBV12-3 or TRBV12-4 and TRBJ1-5; 10 nucleotides line up with TRBD1. The CDR3 has 11 amino acids. J lost 12 bases, V lost 6 bases, and 2 bases had no gene match. CDR3 bases: TGTGCCAGCAGGGGGACAGGGGACCAGCATTTT. It yields the protein CASRGTGDQHF.

V and J are TRBV7-8 and TRBJ2-5; D perhaps matches TRBD1 (7 bases). This CDR3 comprises 17 residues. Germline CDR1 and CDR2: SGHVS and FQNEAQ. The V gene lost 6 bases and the J gene lost 1 base, with 21 bases spanning the gap. CDR3 DNA sequence: TGTGCCAGCAGAACCGGAGGGACAGCGTTTCCCCAAGAGACCCAGTACTTC. Protein sequence: CASRTGGTAFPQETQYF.

The sample holds many counts of this clonotype. The chain is built from TRBV6-1 and TRBJ1-1, with D uncertain. The CDR3 runs to 13 residues. Germline loops: CDR1 MNHNS, CDR2 SASEGT. With 1 base removed from V and 0 bases from J, the gap between germline ends came to 3 bases. CDR3 in DNA: TGTGCCAGCAGTGAAGGTCTGAACACTGAAGCTTTCTTT. Translating it yields CASSEGLNTEAFF.

Notes on this clonotype: As the CDR3 is not closed by the conserved phenylalanine or tryptophan, this likely results from a read error. This chain connects TRBV2 to TRBJ1-1; perhaps TRBD1 as D (6 bases). Between the trimmed V and J ends, which lost 7 bases and 1 base, there was a span of 10 bases. The germline gives CDR1 SNHLY, CDR2 FYNNEI. The CDR3 is 13 amino acids. Here the CDR3 reads CASKPGQNTEAFV. The CDR3 nucleotides read TGTGCCAGCAAGCCGGGACAGAACACTGAAGCTTTCGTT.

The V and J genes are TRBV20-1 and TRBJ1-2; D ambiguous. The CDR3 totals 10 residues. Germline CDR1 is DFQATT and CDR2 is SNEGSKA (reference sequence). Trimming removed 1 base from V and 6 bases from J, with 3 bases in between. CDR3 sequence reads: CSARVDGYTF. DNA for the CDR3: TGCAGTGCTAGAGTGGATGGCTACACCTTC.

For this clonotype: Germline is not matched at one junction end, which may reflect a read error. The chain recombines TRBV7-2 with TRBJ1-1, with D perhaps matching TRBD1 (5 bases). CDR3 size: 13 residues. Germline CDR1 reads SGHTA; CDR2 reads FQGNSA. CDR3 nucleotides: TGTGCCAGCAGCCCAGGGACCAACACTGAAGCTCTCTTT. Its translation: CASSPGTNTEALF. Looking up the rest from reference TRBV7-2 and TRBJ1-1 gives the full variable domain: GAGVSQSPSNKVTEKGKDVELRCDPISGHTALYWYRQSLGQGLEFLIYFQGNSAPDKSGLPSDRFSAERTGGSVSTLTIQRTQQEDSAVYLCASSPGTNTEALFGQGTRLTVV.

The V call is TRBV19, the J call TRBJ1-1; D is perhaps TRBD1 (5 bases). Trimming stripped 5 bases from V and 1 base from J, with 14 bases between. The CDR3 is 15 residues long. CDR1 is LNHDA, CDR2 SQIVND, per germline (reference sequence). The CDR3 region has the DNA TGTGCCAGTAGTCTCTCAGGGAACGGGAACACTGAAGCTTTCTTT. Encoded protein: CASSLSGNGNTEAFF.

V usage is TRBV7-9 and J usage is TRBJ1-2; 7 positions agree with TRBD1. The J segment lost 0 bases and the V segment lost 6 bases, leaving 19 bases of the junction unmatched. Germline loops: CDR1 SEHNR, CDR2 FQNEAQ (reference sequence). The CDR3 totals 19 residues. The chain's CDR3 is CASSEAPWDSPTANYGYTF. The CDR3 region has the DNA TGTGCCAGCAGTGAGGCTCCTTGGGACAGCCCAACAGCTAACTATGGCTACACCTTC.

This clonotype occurred many times. This sequence joins TRBV20-1 and TRBJ2-7; D is perhaps TRBD1 or TRBD2 (5 bases each). CDR1 is DFQATT and CDR2 is SNEGSKA in the germline V gene (reference sequence). The CDR3 loop spans 13 amino acids. V lost 4 bases, J lost 1 base, and 11 bases lay in between. The CDR3 here is CSAIWDQSYEQYF. The DNA for the CDR3 is TGCAGTGCTATTTGGGACCAGTCCTACGAGCAGTACTTC.

The chain recombines TRBV29-1 with TRBJ2-2; 7 positions agree with TRBD1. CDR3 length: 16 amino acids. V lost 4 bases to trimming and J lost 0 bases; unmatched junction nucleotides: 8. Germline CDR1 SQVTM, CDR2 ANQGSEA. CDR3 sequence reads: CSVGGQKNSNTGELFF. The CDR3 DNA reads TGCAGCGTTGGGGGACAGAAAAACTCGAACACCGGGGAGCTGTTTTTT.

This clonotype was seen at least ten times. The chain links TRBV5-1 to TRBJ1-4, with D perhaps TRBD1 (5 bases). V lost 0 bases and J 7 bases, leaving 13 bases between the germline ends. The germline V gene encodes CDR1 SGHRS and CDR2 YFSETQ. The CDR3 spans 15 residues. As DNA, the CDR3 is TGCGCCAGCAGCTTGGGGGTCGGGGGGATTGAAAAACTGTTTTTT. Translating it yields CASSLGVGGIEKLFF.

This sequence joins TRBV2 and TRBJ1-6; D may be TRBD1 (5 bases). The CDR3 sequence is 15 residues long. Germline V gene lookup returns CDR1 SNHLY and CDR2 FYNNEI. The V and J ends lost 8 bases and 5 bases respectively, with 16 bases between them. CDR3 residues: CASEESGPNNSPLHF. The CDR3 DNA reads TGTGCCAGCGAAGAGTCGGGGCCGAATAATTCACCCCTCCACTTT. The whole variable domain, filled in from reference TRBV2 and TRBJ1-6, reads EPEVTQTPSHQVTQMGQEVILRCVPISNHLYFYWYRQILGQKVEFLVSFYNNEISEKSEIFDDQFSVERPDGSNFTLKIRSTKLEDSAMYFCASEESGPNNSPLHFGNGTRLTVT.

The chain carries TRBV10-3 and TRBJ2-2; 7 bases fit TRBD1. Germline V lookup: CDR1 ENHRY, CDR2 SYGVKD. The CDR3 runs 18 residues. V lost 8 bases, J lost 3 bases, and 18 bases stayed unmatched. The CDR3 DNA sequence: TGTGCCATCTACGAGGGGCCGAGGGGGCGATTTGACACCGGGGAGCTGTTTTTT. The encoded protein is CAIYEGPRGRFDTGELFF.

V is TRBV12-3 or TRBV12-4 and J is TRBJ1-2, with D unclear. The V end was cut by 11 bases, the J end by 8 bases, with 21 bases between. The CDR3 totals 13 residues. CDR3 in DNA: TGTGCCGGTGGTTCTTTCGGTCTGGAGGGCTACACCTTC. Translating gives CAGGSFGLEGYTF.